The following is a T cell receptor beta chain sequence with its context. In the authors' methods: Amplification with reference gene primers provided the estimates of nucleated cell counts. Profiled with immunoSEQ multiplex PCR; TCRdb holds only in-frame clones, not every one. D and trimming were read from the DNA, whereas the V and J calls and clone size are those reported in that table. The table lists about 260,000 clones, around 87% of them singletons. This sample is part of a study of blood T cell repertoires in COVID-19. As for the study in general: Both acute and convalescent COVID-19 samples were obtained from the United States, Italy and Spain. T cells, B-cell-depleted T cells, or PBMCs provided the cDNA or gDNA that served as material.

This CDR3 has 15 residues. Germline V gene sequence: CDR1 LNHDA, CDR2 SQIVND (reference sequence). V shed 5 bases and J 4 bases; nucleotides not matched to a gene: 3. The receptor was derived from a man aged 18 to 30 with active or convalescent COVID-19. V and J are TRBV19 and TRBJ2-3; 13 bases are shared with TRBD2. The source material was peripheral blood. The CDR3 nucleotides are TGTGCCAGTAGTGACGGACTAGCGGGAGCAGATACGCAGTATTTT. Translating gives CASSDGLAGADTQYF.